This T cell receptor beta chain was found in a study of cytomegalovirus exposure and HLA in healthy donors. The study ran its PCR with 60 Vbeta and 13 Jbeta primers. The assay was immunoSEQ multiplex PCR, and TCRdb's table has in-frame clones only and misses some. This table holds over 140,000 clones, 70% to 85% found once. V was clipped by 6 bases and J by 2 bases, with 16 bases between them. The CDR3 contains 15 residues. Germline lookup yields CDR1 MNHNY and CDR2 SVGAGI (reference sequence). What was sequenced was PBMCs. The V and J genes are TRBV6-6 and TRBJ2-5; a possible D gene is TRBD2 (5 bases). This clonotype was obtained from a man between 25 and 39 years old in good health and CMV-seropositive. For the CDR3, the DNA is TGTGCCAGCAGCCTGGGGTCGGGGATTCAAGAGACCCAGTACTTC. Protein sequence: CASSLGSGIQETQYF.